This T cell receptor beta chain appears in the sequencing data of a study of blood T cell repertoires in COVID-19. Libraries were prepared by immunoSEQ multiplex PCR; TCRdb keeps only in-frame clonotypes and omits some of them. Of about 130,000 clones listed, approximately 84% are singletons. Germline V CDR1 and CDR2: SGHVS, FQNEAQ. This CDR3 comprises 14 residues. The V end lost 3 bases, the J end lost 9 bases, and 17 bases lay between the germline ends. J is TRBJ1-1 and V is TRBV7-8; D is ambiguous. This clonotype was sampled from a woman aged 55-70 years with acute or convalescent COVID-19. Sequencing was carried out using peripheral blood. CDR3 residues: CASSFRDPPRQAFF. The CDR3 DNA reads TGTGCCAGCAGCTTTAGAGACCCTCCCAGGCAAGCTTTCTTT.